This passage covers 2 T cell receptor beta chains from one sample sequenced in a study of cytomegalovirus exposure and HLA in healthy donors. The PCR had 60 Vbeta and 13 Jbeta primers. The table came from immunoSEQ multiplex PCR; TCRdb's copy has only in-frame clones and leaves some out. The table includes approximately 70,000 clones, roughly 79% detected once. The sequenced material came from PBMCs. These receptors originate from a man in his fifties in good health and CMV-seronegative.

The chain joins TRBV4-2 to TRBJ2-2; 11 bases align to TRBD1. V shed 2 bases and J 5 bases; nucleotides not matched to a gene: 13. The CDR3 loop spans 19 amino acids. Per the germline V gene, CDR1 is LGHNA and CDR2 is YNFKEQ. The CDR3: CASSQKSSGTGGDTGELFF. CDR3 coding DNA: TGTGCCAGCAGCCAAAAATCCTCCGGGACAGGGGGTGATACCGGGGAGCTGTTTTTT.

The chain links TRBV28 to TRBJ1-4; D gene unclear. V lost 7 bases, J lost 8 bases, and 11 bases lay in between. The CDR3 loop spans 12 amino acids. Germline assignment: CDR1 MDHEN and CDR2 SYDVKM. The CDR3 region is CASTSIREKLFF. CDR3 nucleotide sequence: TGTGCCAGCACCTCTATTCGGGAAAAACTGTTTTTT. The full variable domain, rest sourced from reference TRBV28 and TRBJ1-4, is DVKVTQSSRYLVKRTGEKVFLECVQDMDHENMFWYRQDPGLGLRLIYFSYDVKMKEKGDIPEGYSVSREKKERFSLILESASTNQTSMYLCASTSIREKLFFGSGTQLSVL.